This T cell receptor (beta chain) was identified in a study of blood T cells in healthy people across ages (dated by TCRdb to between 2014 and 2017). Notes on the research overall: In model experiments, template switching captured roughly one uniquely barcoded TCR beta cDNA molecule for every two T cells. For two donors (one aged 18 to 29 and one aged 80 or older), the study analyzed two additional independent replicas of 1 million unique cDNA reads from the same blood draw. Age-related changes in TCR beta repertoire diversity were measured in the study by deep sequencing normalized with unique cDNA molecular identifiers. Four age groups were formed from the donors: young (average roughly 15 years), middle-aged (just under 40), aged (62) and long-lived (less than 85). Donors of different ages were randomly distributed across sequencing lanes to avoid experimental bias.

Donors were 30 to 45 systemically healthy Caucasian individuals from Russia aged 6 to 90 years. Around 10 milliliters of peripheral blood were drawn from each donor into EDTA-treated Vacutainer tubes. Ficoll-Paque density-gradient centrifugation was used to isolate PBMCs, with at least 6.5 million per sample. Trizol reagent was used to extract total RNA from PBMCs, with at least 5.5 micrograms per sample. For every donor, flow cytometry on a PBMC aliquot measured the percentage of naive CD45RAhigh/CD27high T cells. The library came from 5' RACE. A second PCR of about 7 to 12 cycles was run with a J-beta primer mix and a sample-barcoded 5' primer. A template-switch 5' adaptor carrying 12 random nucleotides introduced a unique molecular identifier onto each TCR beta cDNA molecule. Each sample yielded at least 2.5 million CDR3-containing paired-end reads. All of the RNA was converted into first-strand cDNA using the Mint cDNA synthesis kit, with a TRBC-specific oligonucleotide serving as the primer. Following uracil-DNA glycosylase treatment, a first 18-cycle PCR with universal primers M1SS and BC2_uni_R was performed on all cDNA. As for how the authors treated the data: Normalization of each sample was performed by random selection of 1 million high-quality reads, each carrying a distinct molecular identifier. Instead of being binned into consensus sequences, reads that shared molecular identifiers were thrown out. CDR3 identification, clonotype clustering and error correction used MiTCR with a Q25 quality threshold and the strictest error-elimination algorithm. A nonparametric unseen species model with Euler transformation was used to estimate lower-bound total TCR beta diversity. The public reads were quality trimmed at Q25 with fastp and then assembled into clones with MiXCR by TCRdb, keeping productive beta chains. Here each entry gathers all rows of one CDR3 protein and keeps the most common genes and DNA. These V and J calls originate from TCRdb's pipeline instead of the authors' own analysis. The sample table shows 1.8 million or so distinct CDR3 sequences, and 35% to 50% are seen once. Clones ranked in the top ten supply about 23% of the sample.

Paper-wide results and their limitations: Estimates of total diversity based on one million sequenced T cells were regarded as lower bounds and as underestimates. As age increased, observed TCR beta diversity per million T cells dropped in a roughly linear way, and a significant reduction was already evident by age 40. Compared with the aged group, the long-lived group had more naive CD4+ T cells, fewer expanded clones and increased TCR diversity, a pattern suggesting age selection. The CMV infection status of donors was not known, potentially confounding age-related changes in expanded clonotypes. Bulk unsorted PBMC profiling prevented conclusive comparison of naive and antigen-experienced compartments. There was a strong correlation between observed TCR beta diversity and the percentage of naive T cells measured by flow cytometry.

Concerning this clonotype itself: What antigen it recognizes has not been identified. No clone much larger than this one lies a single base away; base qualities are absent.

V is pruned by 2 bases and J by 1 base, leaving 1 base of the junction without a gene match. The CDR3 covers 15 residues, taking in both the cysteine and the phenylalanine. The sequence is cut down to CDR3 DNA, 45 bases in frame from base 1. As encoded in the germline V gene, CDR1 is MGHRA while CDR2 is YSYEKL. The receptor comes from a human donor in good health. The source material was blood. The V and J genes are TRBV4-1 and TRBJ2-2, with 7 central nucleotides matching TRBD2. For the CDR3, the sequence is CASSQLAVNTGELFF. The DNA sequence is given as TGCGCCAGCAGCCAACTAGCGGTGAACACCGGGGAGCTGTTTTTT.